The clone carrying this T cell receptor (beta chain) showed up many times. Its target is unknown. The data were taken from a study of molecular identifiers for immune sequencing clone quantification. Across the whole study: Replicate experiments took RNA from around 20,000 or 100,000 naive CD8 cells, divided it five ways and sequenced four.

Findings and limits, study-wide: Clones that exceeded 20 RNA copies held over 99% of effector molecules, yet under 1% in naive cells. One cell's worth of spiked Jurkat TCR RNA was reportedly detectable among about a million naive cells.

MiXCR, run by TCRdb on the PCR reads, gives a single entry per CDR3 protein. This sample has about 640,000 distinct CDR3 sequences, with about 20% found just once. Sorting was used to obtain naive CD8 T cells (CD8+CD4-CCR7+CD45RA+). The CDR3 has 12 residues. Per germline, CDR1 WSHSY and CDR2 SAAADI. V lost 8 bases and J lost 9, with 14 bases in between. The receptor's source is a human donor in good health. Some libraries in this study had Jurkat cell RNA spiked in. Sequences were obtained from naive CD8+ T cells from blood, with Jurkat cell RNA spiked in. As for subset: FACS-sorted CD8+CD4-CCR7+CD45RA+ naive T cells. The gene calls are TRBV10-2 and TRBJ2-1; D possibly corresponds to TRBD2 (6 bases). Written as DNA, the CDR3 is TGCGCCAGCTCCGTGGGGGGTGGTGAGCAGTTCTTC. Its translation is CASSVGGGEQFF.